Here is one T cell receptor beta chain with its context. As yet, its antigen is unknown. Profiles of TCR beta VDJ and CDR3 were generated from a genomic DNA template. From the reads, TCRdb called clonotypes with MiXCR, one entry per CDR3 protein. The sample yields around 500,000 distinct CDR3 sequences, around 32% seen once. Trimming removed 6 bases at V and 0 bases at J, with 24 bases between. CDR3 length: 18 amino acids. Germline V gives CDR1 SNHLY, CDR2 FYNNEI. This entry belongs to a study of CD8+CD57+ T cells in acquired aplastic anemia. Study-level background: Yields of DNA that came from sorted CD4+ and CD8+ cells averaged about 3.3 ug. Study-level results: The number of CD8+ CDR3 sequences shared by patients and controls was twenty-nine. Patients and controls had CD8+ Simpson's diversity values that were not significantly distinct.

The authors sequenced patients whose flow cytometry had shown CD8+CD57+ cell expansion. Every one of the patients had aplastic anemia (severe, acquired). This clonotype was sampled from a human donor with aplastic anemia. The rearrangement links TRBV2 to TRBJ2-7; D is undetermined. The sequenced sample consisted of sorted CD4+, CD8+, or CD8+CD57+ T cells (not recorded which) from PBMCs. CDR3 in DNA: TGTGCCAGCAGAGAAACCGTTTCGGTCTGGGATGGCTCCTACGAGCAGTACTTC. Translated: CASRETVSVWDGSYEQYF.